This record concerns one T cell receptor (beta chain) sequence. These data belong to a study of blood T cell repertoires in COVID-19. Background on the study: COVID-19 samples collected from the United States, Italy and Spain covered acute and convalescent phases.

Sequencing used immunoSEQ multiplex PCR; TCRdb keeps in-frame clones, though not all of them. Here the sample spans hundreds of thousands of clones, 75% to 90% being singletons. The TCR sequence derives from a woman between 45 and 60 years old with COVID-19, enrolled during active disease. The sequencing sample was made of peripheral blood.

CDR3: CASSIKGIGSNQPQHF. In DNA, the CDR3 is TGTGCCAGCAGCATTAAGGGGATAGGAAGCAATCAGCCCCAGCATTTT. The chain joins TRBV6-2 or TRBV6-3 to TRBJ1-5, with a tentative D call TRBD1 (5 bases). V shed 6 bases and J shed 1 base, with 16 bases lying between them. The V gene's germline CDR1 is MNHEY and CDR2 SVGEGT. The CDR3 is made up of 16 amino acids.